The clone carrying this T cell receptor (beta chain) has just a few counts. Its antigen is as yet unknown. This sample stems from a study of cytotoxic CD8 clonotypes in ibrutinib-treated CLL. Study in general: The patient breakdown showed fewer than twelve relapsed/refractory and approximately 14 treatment-naive cases, with under 18 IGHV unmutated. Investigators reported some 24 partial and 2 complete responses; after median about six years, approximately 15 patients remained remitted and about 12 progressed.

Study-level points and caveats: Sustained-remission and progressing patients were not sampled at matched times. Baseline-level clonality went beyond age-matched healthy donors and moved in step with circulating CD8+ T-cell counts.

Using immunoSEQ multiplex PCR, the repertoire was profiled, and TCRdb retains in-frame clones only, with some absent. The data hold 50,000 to 60,000 clones, with less than 90% observed a single time. V gave up 4 bases and J gave up 4 bases, with 7 bases separating them. The CDR3 consists of 12 residues. In germline, CDR1 is MNHNS, CDR2 SASEGT. The sample consisted of PBMCs, taken after 24 months of ibrutinib treatment. J is TRBJ2-5 and V is TRBV6-1, with D hard to call. This TCR was sampled from a human donor with chronic lymphocytic leukemia. CDR3 sequence: CASSVVLETQYF. The CDR3 DNA is TGTGCCAGCAGTGTCGTTTTAGAGACCCAGTACTTC.